The rows below give T cell receptor beta chains drawn from one sample of a study of technical replicates of blood from several donors. Assay used: immunoSEQ multiplex PCR; TCRdb lists only in-frame clones, some missing. The sample carries around 76,000 clones, under 99% recorded once. What was sequenced was T cells isolated from PBMCs. These receptors came from a human donor in good health. The CDR3 runs from the conserved cysteine through the conserved F or W. A D gene is named only where the DNA matches it firmly. Not every row has a clone size; where given, it reads once, few, many or a size class.

D gene: TRBD1
clone size: -
V gene: TRBV5-1
CDR3 length: 14
J gene: TRBJ1-4
CDR3 protein: CASSHGQGGEKLFF
CDR3 DNA: TGCGCCAGCAGCCACGGACAGGGTGGTGAAAAACTGTTTTTT

D gene: -
clone size: -
V gene: TRBV4-1
CDR3 length: 15
J gene: TRBJ2-5
CDR3 protein: CASSLLTDRRETQYF
CDR3 DNA: TGCGCCAGCAGCCTGCTGACTGACCGGAGGGAGACCCAGTACTTC

D gene: -
clone size: -
V gene: TRBV11-3
CDR3 length: 11
J gene: TRBJ2-3
CDR3 protein: CASSSGDTQYF
CDR3 DNA: TGTGCCAGCAGCTCAGGAGATACGCAGTATTTT

D gene: -
clone size: -
V gene: TRBV6-5
CDR3 length: 14
J gene: TRBJ1-5
CDR3 protein: CASSYSIGYQPQHF
CDR3 DNA: TGTGCCAGCAGTTACTCGATCGGGTATCAGCCCCAGCATTTT

D gene: TRBD1
clone size: -
V gene: TRBV27
CDR3 length: 15
J gene: TRBJ2-1
CDR3 protein: CASSLLGTGANEQFF
CDR3 DNA: TGTGCCAGCAGTTTACTTGGGACAGGGGCCAATGAGCAGTTCTTC

D gene: -
clone size: -
V gene: TRBV10-3
CDR3 length: 12
J gene: TRBJ1-2
CDR3 protein: CAITGGAGGYTF
CDR3 DNA: TGTGCCATCACCGGAGGGGCCGGCGGCTACACCTTC

D gene: -
clone size: -
V gene: TRBV18
CDR3 length: 15
J gene: TRBJ2-6
CDR3 protein: CASSPPGSGANVLTF
CDR3 DNA: TGTGCCAGCTCACCTCCAGGCTCTGGGGCCAACGTCCTGACTTTC

D gene: TRBD1
clone size: once
V gene: TRBV9
CDR3 length: 14
J gene: TRBJ1-2
CDR3 protein: CASSVGRGRGGYTF
CDR3 DNA: TGTGCCAGCAGCGTAGGCAGGGGGAGAGGTGGCTACACCTTC

D gene: TRBD1
clone size: -
V gene: TRBV18
CDR3 length: 15
J gene: TRBJ1-1
CDR3 protein: CASSPDTGGEGEAFF
CDR3 DNA: TGTGCCAGCTCACCCGACACAGGGGGCGAGGGTGAAGCTTTCTTT

D gene: -
clone size: -
V gene: TRBV5-1
CDR3 length: 13
J gene: TRBJ2-2
CDR3 protein: CASSLTGPGELFF
CDR3 DNA: TGCGCCAGCAGCTTGACAGGACCCGGGGAGCTGTTTTTT

D gene: -
clone size: -
V gene: TRBV4-2
CDR3 length: 14
J gene: TRBJ1-2
CDR3 protein: CASSQDGQLGGYTF
CDR3 DNA: TGTGCCAGCAGCCAAGATGGGCAGCTTGGTGGCTACACCTTC

D gene: -
clone size: -
V gene: TRBV29-1
CDR3 length: 12
J gene: TRBJ2-7
CDR3 protein: CSFTEGTYEQYF
CDR3 DNA: TGCAGCTTTACGGAGGGTACCTACGAGCAGTACTTC

D gene: -
clone size: -
V gene: TRBV7-9
CDR3 length: 15
J gene: TRBJ2-6
CDR3 protein: CASSAGSSGANVLTF
CDR3 DNA: TGTGCCAGCAGCGCCGGGTCCTCTGGGGCCAACGTCCTGACTTTC

D gene: -
clone size: -
V gene: TRBV29-1
CDR3 length: 14
J gene: TRBJ2-3
CDR3 protein: CSVPPDTGIDTQYF
CDR3 DNA: TGCAGCGTTCCTCCAGACACCGGTATAGATACACAGTATTTT

D gene: TRBD1
clone size: -
V gene: TRBV19
CDR3 length: 12
J gene: TRBJ1-5
CDR3 protein: CASSAGGQPQHF
CDR3 DNA: TGTGCCAGTAGTGCAGGGGGTCAGCCCCAGCATTTT

D gene: TRBD2
clone size: -
V gene: TRBV6-1
CDR3 length: 16
J gene: TRBJ2-7
CDR3 protein: CASSERDSGVVHEQYF
CDR3 DNA: TGTGCCAGCAGTGAACGGGATAGCGGGGTGGTCCACGAGCAGTACTTC

D gene: TRBD1
clone size: once
V gene: TRBV10-2
CDR3 length: 16
J gene: TRBJ1-2
CDR3 protein: CASSESILGQGDGYTF
CDR3 DNA: TGCGCCAGCAGTGAGTCGATTTTGGGACAGGGTGATGGCTACACCTTC

D gene: TRBD2
clone size: -
V gene: TRBV6-5
CDR3 length: 14
J gene: TRBJ2-1
CDR3 protein: CASSLQRDLNEQFF
CDR3 DNA: TGTGCCAGCAGTTTACAGCGGGACCTCAATGAGCAGTTCTTC

D gene: -
clone size: -
V gene: TRBV9
CDR3 length: 15
J gene: TRBJ1-2
CDR3 protein: CASSVHRGTDYGYTF
CDR3 DNA: TGTGCCAGCAGCGTGCACCGGGGTACCGACTATGGCTACACCTTC

D gene: TRBD2
clone size: -
V gene: TRBV9
CDR3 length: 15
J gene: TRBJ2-7
CDR3 protein: CASSVLGTSSYEQYF
CDR3 DNA: TGTGCCAGCAGCGTATTGGGGACTAGCTCCTACGAGCAGTACTTC

D gene: TRBD1
clone size: -
V gene: TRBV5-1
CDR3 length: 16
J gene: TRBJ2-3
CDR3 protein: CASSLFEGASTDTQYF
CDR3 DNA: TGCGCCAGCAGCTTGTTTGAGGGGGCTAGCACAGATACGCAGTATTTT

D gene: -
clone size: -
V gene: TRBV4-2
CDR3 length: 11
J gene: TRBJ2-7
CDR3 protein: CASSLLGEQYF
CDR3 DNA: TGTGCCAGCAGCCTGCTCGGCGAGCAGTACTTC

D gene: TRBD2
clone size: -
V gene: TRBV7-3
CDR3 length: 18
J gene: TRBJ2-1
CDR3 protein: CASSPNQIAGASYNEQFF
CDR3 DNA: TGTGCCAGCAGCCCAAATCAGATAGCGGGAGCATCCTACAATGAGCAGTTCTTC

D gene: TRBD1
clone size: -
V gene: TRBV5-1
CDR3 length: 17
J gene: TRBJ2-7
CDR3 protein: CASSAPGQGPLSYEQYF
CDR3 DNA: TGCGCCAGCAGCGCGCCGGGACAGGGGCCCCTATCCTACGAGCAGTACTTC

D gene: -
clone size: -
V gene: TRBV6-5
CDR3 length: 16
J gene: TRBJ2-7
CDR3 protein: CASSYSRTVDSYEQYF
CDR3 DNA: TGTGCCAGCAGTTACTCGAGAACGGTCGACTCCTACGAGCAGTACTTC

D gene: TRBD2
clone size: -
V gene: TRBV5-6
CDR3 length: 16
J gene: TRBJ2-7
CDR3 protein: CASSPEWGGDSYEQYF
CDR3 DNA: TGTGCCAGCAGCCCCGAGTGGGGGGGGGATTCCTACGAGCAGTACTTC

D gene: -
clone size: -
V gene: TRBV20-1
CDR3 length: 11
J gene: TRBJ1-4
CDR3 protein: CSARFGEKLFF
CDR3 DNA: TGCAGTGCTAGATTCGGTGAAAAACTGTTTTTT

D gene: -
clone size: -
V gene: TRBV6-4
CDR3 length: 15
J gene: TRBJ2-1
CDR3 protein: CASSPEGIQGLPQFF
CDR3 DNA: TGTGCCAGCAGTCCAGAGGGGATCCAGGGGTTACCCCAGTTCTTC

D gene: -
clone size: -
V gene: TRBV10-3
CDR3 length: 13
J gene: TRBJ2-1
CDR3 protein: CATSVRGGDEQFF
CDR3 DNA: TGTGCCACGAGCGTGCGAGGGGGGGATGAGCAGTTCTTC

D gene: TRBD1
clone size: -
V gene: TRBV11-2
CDR3 length: 13
J gene: TRBJ2-3
CDR3 protein: CASSLWDRDTQYF
CDR3 DNA: TGTGCCAGCAGCTTATGGGACAGAGATACGCAGTATTTT

D gene: -
clone size: once
V gene: TRBV18
CDR3 length: 13
J gene: TRBJ1-5
CDR3 protein: CASSLAGDQPQHF
CDR3 DNA: TGTGCCAGCTCACTCGCAGGGGATCAGCCCCAGCATTTT

D gene: TRBD2
clone size: -
V gene: TRBV6-1
CDR3 length: 11
J gene: TRBJ2-7
CDR3 protein: CASSEGLEQYF
CDR3 DNA: TGTGCCAGCAGTGAGGGACTAGAGCAGTACTTC

D gene: -
clone size: -
V gene: TRBV4-1
CDR3 length: 15
J gene: TRBJ1-1
CDR3 protein: CASSRIQGENTEAFF
CDR3 DNA: TGCGCCAGCAGTCGGATACAGGGCGAAAACACTGAAGCTTTCTTT

D gene: TRBD1
clone size: -
V gene: TRBV14
CDR3 length: 13
J gene: TRBJ2-7
CDR3 protein: CASSLGTVYEQYF
CDR3 DNA: TGTGCCAGCAGCCTTGGGACAGTCTACGAGCAGTACTTC

D gene: TRBD2
clone size: -
V gene: TRBV30
CDR3 length: 14
J gene: TRBJ2-1
CDR3 protein: CAWRGTSGYNEQFF
CDR3 DNA: TGTGCCTGGAGGGGGACTAGCGGGTACAATGAGCAGTTCTTC

D gene: TRBD1
clone size: -
V gene: TRBV6-1
CDR3 length: 14
J gene: TRBJ2-7
CDR3 protein: CASTKGTVSYEQYF
CDR3 DNA: TGTGCCAGCACTAAAGGGACAGTCTCCTACGAGCAGTACTTC

D gene: TRBD2
clone size: -
V gene: TRBV27
CDR3 length: 15
J gene: TRBJ2-3
CDR3 protein: CASSLGREVGDTQYF
CDR3 DNA: TGTGCCAGCAGTTTGGGGCGGGAGGTAGGGGATACGCAGTATTTT

D gene: -
clone size: -
V gene: TRBV30
CDR3 length: 11
J gene: TRBJ2-7
CDR3 protein: CAWADSREQYF
CDR3 DNA: TGTGCCTGGGCCGACAGCAGGGAGCAGTACTTC

D gene: TRBD2
clone size: -
V gene: TRBV19
CDR3 length: 16
J gene: TRBJ2-7
CDR3 protein: CASSIIGGRSLMEQYF
CDR3 DNA: TGTGCCAGTAGTATTATCGGCGGGAGGTCTTTGATGGAGCAGTACTTC

D gene: -
clone size: -
V gene: TRBV25-1
CDR3 length: 14
J gene: TRBJ2-5
CDR3 protein: CASSAKQDQETQYF
CDR3 DNA: TGTGCCAGCAGTGCCAAACAGGATCAAGAGACCCAGTACTTC

D gene: TRBD2
clone size: once
V gene: TRBV7-6
CDR3 length: 17
J gene: TRBJ2-2
CDR3 protein: CASSLGVAGFDTGELFF
CDR3 DNA: TGTGCCAGCAGCTTAGGAGTAGCGGGTTTCGACACCGGGGAGCTGTTTTTT

D gene: TRBD2
clone size: -
V gene: TRBV11-3
CDR3 length: 15
J gene: TRBJ2-7
CDR3 protein: CASSLRLAGEYEQYF
CDR3 DNA: TGTGCCAGCAGCTTAAGACTAGCGGGAGAGTACGAGCAGTACTTC

D gene: TRBD2
clone size: once
V gene: TRBV7-2
CDR3 length: 14
J gene: TRBJ2-7
CDR3 protein: CASSSGLAGDEQYF
CDR3 DNA: TGTGCCAGCAGCTCGGGGCTAGCGGGAGACGAGCAGTACTTC

D gene: -
clone size: -
V gene: TRBV5-6
CDR3 length: 13
J gene: TRBJ1-1
CDR3 protein: CASGGEPNTEAFF
CDR3 DNA: TGTGCCAGCGGGGGGGAGCCTAACACTGAAGCTTTCTTT

D gene: -
clone size: -
V gene: TRBV9
CDR3 length: 11
J gene: TRBJ2-1
CDR3 protein: CASSVADEQFF
CDR3 DNA: TGTGCCAGCAGCGTAGCGGATGAGCAGTTCTTC

D gene: TRBD1
clone size: -
V gene: TRBV7-9
CDR3 length: 14
J gene: TRBJ2-7
CDR3 protein: CASSGGQGNYEQYF
CDR3 DNA: TGTGCCAGCAGCGGCGGACAGGGGAACTACGAGCAGTACTTC

D gene: -
clone size: -
V gene: TRBV6-5
CDR3 length: 11
J gene: TRBJ2-3
CDR3 protein: CASSQTDTQYF
CDR3 DNA: TGTGCCAGCAGCCAAACAGATACGCAGTATTTT

D gene: -
clone size: -
V gene: TRBV19
CDR3 length: 18
J gene: TRBJ1-3
CDR3 protein: CASSIGASRALSGNTIYF
CDR3 DNA: TGTGCCAGTAGCATAGGTGCATCGCGAGCACTCTCTGGAAACACCATATATTTT

D gene: TRBD2
clone size: -
V gene: TRBV7-9
CDR3 length: 15
J gene: TRBJ2-1
CDR3 protein: CASSHTSGRLNEQFF
CDR3 DNA: TGTGCCAGCAGCCATACGAGCGGGAGGCTCAATGAGCAGTTCTTC

D gene: -
clone size: -
V gene: TRBV7-6
CDR3 length: 15
J gene: TRBJ2-5
CDR3 protein: CASSYGPRVQETQYF
CDR3 DNA: TGTGCCAGCAGTTATGGTCCCAGGGTCCAAGAGACCCAGTACTTC